A selection of T cell receptor beta chains follows, all from one sample in a study of blood T cell repertoires in COVID-19. Produced via immunoSEQ multiplex PCR; TCRdb's table is partial and in-frame only. In the table there are hundreds of thousands of clones, about nine tenths of which are singletons. Sequenced: peripheral blood. Source of these receptors: a woman in her 70s with COVID-19, enrolled during active disease. CDR3s include the opening cysteine and the closing phenylalanine or tryptophan. A D gene is named only where the DNA matches it firmly. Part of the rows lack a size; the others show once, few, many or a class for expanded clones.

j_gene	abundance	v_gene	d_gene	CDR3aa	CDR3nt
TRBJ1-1	.	TRBV30	TRBD1	CAWSRGLQGADGNTEAFF	TGTGCCTGGAGTCGCGGTCTACAGGGGGCAGATGGGAACACTGAAGCTTTCTTT
TRBJ2-2	.	TRBV19	.	CASGEARENTGELFF	TGTGCCAGTGGAGAGGCCAGGGAGAACACCGGGGAGCTGTTTTTT
TRBJ2-3	.	TRBV6-6	TRBD1	CASRGGRTSTDTQYF	TGTGCCAGCCGAGGGGGCCGAACTAGCACAGATACGCAGTATTTT
TRBJ2-1	.	TRBV10-3	.	CAISRDKPSGEQFF	TGTGCCATCAGCCGGGACAAACCCTCCGGCGAGCAGTTCTTC
TRBJ1-6	once	TRBV6-1	.	CASSDLGGESPLHF	TGTGCCAGCAGTGATTTGGGGGGAGAATCACCCCTCCACTTT
TRBJ1-2	.	TRBV6-6	.	CASSQDGLSNYGYTF	TGTGCCAGCAGCCAAGACGGACTCTCTAACTATGGCTACACCTTC
TRBJ2-2	.	TRBV5-4	TRBD2	CASSLVAGGAIGELFF	TGTGCCAGCAGCTTGGTAGCGGGGGGGGCGATCGGGGAGCTGTTTTTT
TRBJ1-2	.	TRBV4-3	TRBD1	CASSDSGQEYGYTF	TGCGCCAGCAGTGATTCGGGACAGGAGTATGGCTACACCTTC
TRBJ2-2	.	TRBV6-1	.	CASSEVGTGELFF	TGTGCCAGCAGTGAAGTCGGGACAGGGGAGCTGTTTTTT
TRBJ2-1	.	TRBV28	.	CASNPASAGWQFF	TGTGCCAGCAACCCTGCCTCGGCGGGATGGCAGTTCTTC
TRBJ1-2	.	TRBV19	.	CASSSSDIYGYTF	TGTGCCAGTAGTTCTTCCGACATTTATGGCTACACCTTC
TRBJ2-2	.	TRBV28	TRBD1	CASLEGQGVFYGELFF	TGTGCCAGCCTCGAGGGACAGGGGGTCTTTTACGGGGAGCTGTTTTTT
TRBJ1-1	.	TRBV7-2	.	CASSRRGKDNEAFF	TGTGCCAGCAGCAGAAGGGGCAAGGACAATGAAGCTTTCTTT
TRBJ1-2	few	TRBV6-5	TRBD1	CASRQGGGYTF	TGTGCCAGCAGGCAGGGGGGTGGCTACACCTTC
TRBJ1-6	.	TRBV5-8	.	CASSLLTGSSNSPLHF	TGTGCCAGCAGCTTGCTTACAGGGTCCTCGAATTCACCCCTCCACTTT
TRBJ1-3	once	TRBV4-3	.	CASSQVLGLSSGNTIYF	TGCGCCAGCAGCCAAGTTCTGGGACTGAGCTCTGGAAACACCATATATTTT
TRBJ2-5	.	TRBV12-3/TRBV12-4	.	CASRREETQYF	TGTGCCAGCAGACGAGAAGAGACCCAGTACTTC
TRBJ1-1	.	TRBV2	TRBD1	CASRGTGSPEAFF	TGTGCCAGCAGGGGGACAGGGAGCCCTGAAGCTTTCTTT
TRBJ1-4	.	TRBV4-3	TRBD1	CASSQDFRTGSFHAEKLFF	TGCGCCAGCAGCCAAGACTTTAGGACAGGGAGTTTCCATGCGGAAAAACTGTTTTTT
TRBJ1-5	once	TRBV6-2/TRBV6-3	.	CASSRTFSPAEPQHF	TGTGCCAGCAGTAGGACATTCTCCCCGGCAGAGCCCCAGCATTTT
TRBJ1-2	.	TRBV10-2	.	CASSLTDYGYTF	TGCGCCAGCTCCCTGACAGACTATGGCTACACCTTC
TRBJ2-1	.	TRBV11-2	.	CASSFSLGLASDEQFF	TGTGCCAGCAGCTTCTCCCTGGGGCTAGCGTCGGATGAGCAGTTCTTC
TRBJ2-1	once	TRBV9	TRBD2	CASSVVPGGYNEQFF	TGTGCCAGCAGCGTAGTCCCGGGGGGTTACAATGAGCAGTTCTTC
TRBJ1-1	once	TRBV2	.	CASSVTGNTEAFF	TGTGCCAGCAGTGTGACAGGGAACACTGAAGCTTTCTTT
TRBJ2-2	.	TRBV11-3	.	CASTERGSTGELFF	TGTGCCAGCACCGAGAGAGGGTCAACCGGGGAGCTGTTTTTT
TRBJ1-2	.	TRBV2	.	CASTSTGSYGGYTF	TGTGCCAGCACCTCTACCGGGTCCTACGGCGGCTACACCTTC
TRBJ2-3	.	TRBV7-9	TRBD2	CASSADAGGTDTQYF	TGTGCCAGCAGCGCGGACGCGGGGGGCACAGATACGCAGTATTTT
TRBJ1-1	few	TRBV29-1	.	CSTSGTKNTEAFF	TGCAGCACATCCGGGACTAAGAACACTGAAGCTTTCTTT
TRBJ1-3	.	TRBV4-1	TRBD1	CASSQLLPGQGSGNTIYF	TGCGCCAGCAGCCAACTACTCCCTGGACAGGGCTCTGGAAACACCATATATTTT
TRBJ1-1	few	TRBV19	.	CASSIRGMNTEAFF	TGTGCCAGTAGTATTCGGGGGATGAACACTGAAGCTTTCTTT
TRBJ2-7	.	TRBV18	TRBD1	CASSPPGQGYEQYF	TGTGCCAGCTCACCACCGGGACAGGGCTACGAGCAGTACTTC
TRBJ2-7	.	TRBV2	TRBD2	CASRPREGSEQYF	TGTGCCAGCCGCCCCCGGGAGGGATCCGAGCAGTACTTC
TRBJ1-3	.	TRBV21-1	.	CASSNHSGNTIYF	TGTGCCAGCAGCAACCACTCTGGAAACACCATATATTTT
TRBJ1-1	.	TRBV2	TRBD1	CASRGQGGSGTEAFF	TGTGCCAGCAGGGGACAGGGGGGGAGTGGTACTGAAGCTTTCTTT
TRBJ2-3	once	TRBV24-1	.	CATSDPTPRNHPTDTQYF	TGTGCCACCAGTGATCCTACCCCACGCAACCACCCCACAGATACGCAGTATTTT
TRBJ2-5	.	TRBV7-2	.	CASSLGPNMETQYF	TGTGCCAGCAGCTTAGGTCCGAACATGGAGACCCAGTACTTC
TRBJ2-7	.	TRBV7-2	.	CASRSTVYEQYF	TGTGCCAGCAGGTCCACAGTGTACGAGCAGTACTTC
TRBJ2-7	.	TRBV4-2	TRBD1	CASSQQPGQGSPYEQYF	TGTGCCAGCAGCCAACAGCCGGGACAGGGGTCCCCCTACGAGCAGTACTTC
TRBJ1-5	once	TRBV11-2	.	CASSDWAPNQPQHF	TGTGCCAGCAGCGATTGGGCACCCAATCAGCCCCAGCATTTT
TRBJ1-5	.	TRBV3-1/TRBV3-2	.	CASSQGGEGSNQPQHF	TGTGCCAGCAGCCAAGGTGGGGAGGGTAGCAATCAGCCCCAGCATTTT
TRBJ1-6	.	TRBV2	.	CASRPGHGDSPLHF	TGTGCCAGCAGACCGGGCCACGGGGATTCACCCCTCCACTTT
TRBJ2-7	.	TRBV11-2	.	CASSRSTPGPRVYEQYF	TGTGCCAGCAGTCGCTCCACCCCAGGGCCCAGAGTGTACGAGCAGTACTTC
TRBJ1-5	once	TRBV19	TRBD1	CASSPSGGSNQPQHF	TGTGCCAGTAGTCCGTCAGGGGGGAGCAATCAGCCCCAGCATTTT
TRBJ1-2	.	TRBV4-1	.	CASSHPLRGRANYGYTF	TGCGCCAGCAGCCACCCTCTCCGGGGAAGAGCTAACTATGGCTACACCTTC
TRBJ1-2	.	TRBV2	.	CASSEQGWGGYTF	TGTGCCAGCAGTGAACAGGGTTGGGGTGGCTACACCTTC
TRBJ1-2	.	TRBV5-6	.	CASSLLGYGYTF	TGTGCCAGCAGCTTGCTAGGCTATGGCTACACCTTC
TRBJ1-2	.	TRBV6-2/TRBV6-3	TRBD1	CASSDPGQGMFNYGYTF	TGTGCCAGCAGTGATCCGGGACAGGGAATGTTTAACTATGGCTACACCTTC
TRBJ1-3	.	TRBV5-1	.	CASSLEVSIRGSGNTIYF	TGCGCCAGCAGCTTGGAAGTTTCTATCAGGGGCTCTGGAAACACCATATATTTT
TRBJ2-1	.	TRBV5-8	.	CASSLFFGQFF	TGTGCCAGCAGCTTGTTTTTCGGGCAGTTCTTC
TRBJ2-7	few	TRBV6-5	TRBD2	CASSYSENKPGGEQYF	TGTGCCAGCAGTTACTCCGAGAATAAGCCCGGGGGGGAGCAGTACTTC
TRBJ2-3	.	TRBV9	.	CASSPNEGGNTDTQYF	TGTGCCAGCAGCCCCAATGAAGGGGGAAACACAGATACGCAGTATTTT